Shown below are 29 T cell receptor beta chains from a single sample sequenced in a study of glioma-infiltrating T cells. Using RNA template, CDR3s of TCR alpha and beta were amplified with iRepertoire arm-PCR. TCRdb itself ran the multiplex PCR reads through MiXCR, one entry per CDR3 protein. Counted here are about 130,000 distinct CDR3 sequences, under 25% occurring once; the ten biggest clones make up about a quarter. Sequenced input: glioma tissue, nonneoplastic brain tissue, or PBMCs (not recorded which). All receptors derive from a human donor with low-grade glioma or glioblastoma, undergoing nonglioma brain surgery, or in good health (not recorded which).

Concerning this clonotype: Just one base apart from a much larger clone, this may be a read error. This chain joins TRBV4-1 and TRBJ2-1; 7 bases fit TRBD1. V was clipped by 1 base and J by 5 bases; unmatched bases: 2. The length of the CDR3 is 14 residues. Germline CDR1 MGHRA, CDR2 YSYEKL. CDR3 protein: CASSQATGHNEQFF. The CDR3 DNA sequence: TGCGCCAGCAGCCAAGCGACAGGGCACAATGAGCAGTTCTTC.

Regarding this clonotype: A much larger clone lies one base from this, so it may be a read error. The CDR3 is CASSLSLAVSGGYTF. The CDR3 region has the DNA TGTGCCAGCAGTTTATCGTTAGCAGTCTCGGGGGGCTACACCTTC. The chain joins TRBV27 to TRBJ1-2; no definite D call. This CDR3 region has 15 residues. Germline V gene data show CDR1 as MNHEY and CDR2 as SMNVEV (reference sequence). V lost 0 bases and J lost 8, with 16 bases in between.

The chain employs TRBV10-3 and TRBJ2-7; D is unresolved. V dropped 6 bases and J dropped 2 bases, with 17 bases sitting between them. The V gene's germline CDR1 is ENHRY and CDR2 SYGVKD. The length of the CDR3 is 15 residues. CDR3 bases: TGTGCCATCAGCCCGAGCGAGGCCCCCGCCTACGAGCAGTACGTC. The encoded protein is CAISPSEAPAYEQYV.

The chain links TRBV19 to TRBJ1-2; no definite D call. V was shortened by 8 bases and J by 1 base, with 5 bases between the two germline ends. The CDR3 is 11 amino acids. The germline V gene has CDR1 LNHDA and CDR2 SQIVND (reference sequence). The CDR3 region has the DNA TGTGCCAGTCGTAATAACTATGGCTACACCTTC. It yields the protein CASRNNYGYTF.

This chain joins TRBV11-2 and TRBJ2-5; D is perhaps TRBD2 (6 bases). The CDR3 covers 15 residues. Looked up from germline, CDR1 is SGHAT and CDR2 is FQNNGV. V dropped 5 bases and J dropped 4 bases, with 17 bases sitting between them. Here the CDR3 DNA reads TGTGCCAGCAGCCCTACAATAGCGGAAAGAGAGACCCAGTACTTC. This codes for CASSPTIAERETQYF. Drawing the rest from reference TRBV11-2 and TRBJ2-5, the complete variable domain is EAGVAQSPRYKIIEKRQSVAFWCNPISGHATLYWYQQILGQGPKLLIQFQNNGVVDDSQLPKDRFSAERLKGVDSTLKIQPAKLEDSAVYLCASSPTIAERETQYFGPGTRLLVL.

The chain employs TRBV20-1 and TRBJ2-1; possibly TRBD2 for D (6 bases). The CDR3 is 15 residues long. Trimming took 5 bases from V and 3 from J, leaving 17 bases between them. Germline V gene data show CDR1 as DFQATT and CDR2 as SNEGSKA (reference sequence). Here the CDR3 reads CSASPGPDYYNEQFF. The DNA for the CDR3 is TGCAGTGCTTCTCCGGGACCGGACTACTACAATGAGCAGTTCTTC.

The CDR3 loop reads CASSVLPTGNSPLHF. CDR3 bases: TGTGCCAGCAGCGTGCTCCCAACAGGCAATTCACCCCTCCACTTT. The chain carries TRBV9 and TRBJ1-6; possible D gene TRBD1, 5 bases. CDR1 and CDR2 (germline): SGDLS, YYNGEE. V was shortened by 2 bases and J by 7 bases, with 13 bases between the two germline ends. This CDR3 has 15 amino acids.

The chain combines TRBV14 with TRBJ2-1; either TRBD1 or TRBD2 may supply D (5 bases each). Germline V gives CDR1 SGHDN, CDR2 FVKESK. The germline V and J ends were trimmed by 1 base and 10 bases, with 23 bases remaining between them. This CDR3 region has 17 residues. The CDR3 DNA reads as TGTGCCAGCAGCCAAGCCGGTGGGGGAAATCTCCTTTTCGAGCAGTTCTTC. This translates into CASSQAGGGNLLFEQFF.

In this sample, this clonotype turned up many times. V gene TRBV20-1 combines with J gene TRBJ2-6, with 10 bases fitting TRBD2. Losses at the gene ends were 2 bases for V and 0 bases for J; bases not matched to a gene: 7. In germline, CDR1 is DFQATT, CDR2 SNEGSKA (reference sequence). This CDR3 spans 18 amino acids. The CDR3, as DNA: TGCAGTGCTAGACCCTTAGCGGGGGGCTCCTCTGGGGCCAACGTCCTGACTTTC. This sequence encodes CSARPLAGGSSGANVLTF.

This clonotype was detected only a few times. V gene TRBV20-1 combines with J gene TRBJ2-2; TRBD2 might be the D (6 bases). The germline V and J ends were trimmed by 6 bases and 1 base, with 9 bases remaining between them. Germline assignment: CDR1 DFQATT and CDR2 SNEGSKA (reference sequence). The CDR3 totals 13 residues. The CDR3: CSAMGLNTGELFF. As DNA, the CDR3 is TGCAGTGCCATGGGACTGAACACCGGGGAGCTGTTTTTT.

This clonotype was detected only a few times. This chain uses TRBV20-1 with TRBJ2-3; D may be TRBD1 or TRBD2 (7 bases each). Germline loops: CDR1 DFQATT, CDR2 SNEGSKA (reference sequence). V dropped 7 bases and J dropped 1 base, with 15 bases sitting between them. CDR3 size: 14 residues. The DNA of the CDR3 is TGCAGTGTCCCAGGGGGGGACGGCACAGATACGCAGTATTTT. Translated: CSVPGGDGTDTQYF.

This clonotype has at least ten counts. CDR3 region: CASSLINTEAFF. The CDR3, as DNA: TGTGCCAGCAGCCTGATTAACACTGAAGCTTTCTTT. The J gene is TRBJ1-1, the V gene TRBV2; D gene uncertain. In germline, CDR1 is SNHLY, CDR2 FYNNEI. V dropped 6 bases and J dropped 2 bases, with 7 bases sitting between them. The CDR3 totals 12 residues.

The chain uses TRBV9 and TRBJ2-3, with D possibly being TRBD1 (6 bases). V lost 3 bases and J lost 4, with 21 bases in between. Germline values: CDR1 SGDLS, CDR2 YYNGEE. The CDR3 sequence is 17 residues long. DNA of the CDR3: TGTGCCAGCAGCGGACAACTTGGACAGCTTAGATCAGATACGCAGTATTTT. It translates to CASSGQLGQLRSDTQYF.

The chain uses TRBV6-1 and TRBJ2-5; D possibly corresponds to TRBD1 (6 bases). This CDR3 is 14 amino acids long. CDR1 is MNHNS, CDR2 SASEGT, per germline. V lost 6 bases and J lost 7, with 18 bases in between. The CDR3 loop reads CASSHRTARGTQYF. Written as DNA, the CDR3 is TGTGCCAGCAGCCATAGGACAGCAAGGGGGACCCAGTACTTC.

This clonotype was recorded a few times. The genes are TRBV20-1 and TRBJ2-6; TRBD2 aligns across 8 bases. The CDR3 is made up of 14 amino acids. The V gene end was trimmed by 3 bases and the J gene end by 3 bases; junction bases not matched to a gene: 1. From germline, CDR1 is DFQATT and CDR2 SNEGSKA (reference sequence). In nucleotides, the CDR3 is TGCAGTGCTAGCGGGGGGGTTGGGGCCAACGTCCTGACTTTC. Translation: CSASGGVGANVLTF.

Only a few counts were recorded for this clonotype. The chain links TRBV14 to TRBJ1-5; D gene uncertain. V shed 4 bases and J shed 2 bases, with 12 bases lying between them. The CDR3 has 15 residues. Germline V lookup: CDR1 SGHDN, CDR2 FVKESK. CDR3 in amino acids: CASSPSGQGNQPQHF. For the CDR3, the DNA is TGTGCCAGCAGCCCCTCGGGCCAGGGCAATCAGCCCCAGCATTTT.

The J gene is TRBJ2-1, the V gene TRBV19; TRBD2 matches 8 bases. Germline V CDR1 and CDR2: LNHDA, SQIVND (reference sequence). Trimming took 5 bases from V and 7 from J; bases not matched to a gene: 7. This CDR3 is built from 14 residues. Written as DNA, the CDR3 is TGTGCCAGTAGTGCCTCCGGGACTAGAAATGAGCAGTTCTTC. The encoded protein is CASSASGTRNEQFF.

This clonotype showed up just a few times. V gene TRBV7-3 combines with J gene TRBJ2-3; no clear D. Germline CDR1 is SGHTA and CDR2 is FQGTGA. V was pared by 5 bases and J by 4 bases, with 10 bases between. This CDR3 region has 13 residues. The CDR3 loop is CASSQSSPDTQYF. DNA of the CDR3: TGTGCCAGCAGCCAGAGCTCACCAGATACGCAGTATTTT.

This CDR3 is CSVEPLRSARGQETQYF. The CDR3 DNA sequence: TGCAGCGTTGAGCCCCTCAGGTCAGCGCGGGGCCAAGAGACCCAGTACTTC. The chain combines TRBV29-1 with TRBJ2-5, with D perhaps TRBD2 (6 bases). Germline CDR1 reads SQVTM; CDR2 reads ANQGSEA. The CDR3 loop spans 17 amino acids. V lost 3 bases to trimming and J lost 1 base, with 21 bases between them.

The chain employs TRBV12-3 or TRBV12-4 and TRBJ1-5; D is undetermined. V was clipped by 3 bases and J by 7 bases, with 22 bases between them. The length of the CDR3 is 17 residues. CDR3 residues: CASSFTAFQAPGQPQHF. DNA for the CDR3: TGTGCCAGCAGTTTTACTGCCTTCCAGGCCCCCGGCCAGCCCCAGCATTTT.

The chain is built from TRBV12-3 or TRBV12-4 and TRBJ1-6, with D hard to call. Between the trimmed V and J ends, which lost 6 bases and 0 bases, there was a span of 9 bases. The CDR3 has 15 residues. The CDR3: CASRPRSSYNSPLHF. As DNA, the CDR3 is TGTGCCAGCAGACCCCGGAGCTCCTATAATTCACCCCTCCACTTT.

This clonotype was detected only a few times. The germline gene is not matched at one end of the junction; a read error may be the cause. The rearrangement uses TRBV7-7 and TRBJ2-5; 7 bases line up with TRBD2. Germline V CDR1 and CDR2: SSHAT, FNYEAQ (reference sequence). CDR3 length equals 14 residues. CDR3 residues: CASSLGGGQETQYF. The CDR3 DNA reads TGTGCTAGCAGCTTGGGCGGGGGACAAGAGACCCAGTACTTC.

The DNA of the CDR3 is TGTGCCAGCAGCCAAGGTTCTACAGGGAGAAACACCATATATTTT. Translation gives CASSQGSTGRNTIYF. The chain uses TRBV3-1 and TRBJ1-3, with TRBD1 as a possible D gene (6 bases). Germline loops: CDR1 LGHDT, CDR2 YNNKEL (reference sequence). This CDR3 spans 15 amino acids. Between the trimmed V and J ends, which lost 1 base and 5 bases, there was a span of 12 bases. The entire variable domain, with the rest obtained from reference TRBV3-1 and TRBJ1-3, is as follows: DTAVSQTPKYLVTQMGNDKSIKCEQNLGHDTMYWYKQDSKKFLKIMFSYNNKELIINETVPNRFSPKSPDKAHLNLHINSLELGDSAVYFCASSQGSTGRNTIYFGEGSWLTVV.

The rearrangement links TRBV19 to TRBJ2-2, with 7 bases that match TRBD2. Germline V gene data show CDR1 as LNHDA and CDR2 as SQIVND (reference sequence). The CDR3 is made up of 17 amino acids. Unmatched junction bases numbered 8, after V lost 3 bases and J lost 1 base. The CDR3 region has the DNA TGTGCCAGTAGTATTAGGTCGGGGGGATTGAACACCGGGGAGCTGTTTTTT. Encoded protein: CASSIRSGGLNTGELFF.

The chain has TRBV28 and TRBJ1-1; D not resolved. The CDR3 is 12 amino acids. V was shortened by 9 bases and J by 1 base, with 9 bases between the two germline ends. Germline CDR1 reads MDHEN; CDR2 reads SYDVKM. The CDR3 DNA is TGTGCCAGTTTTAACACGAACACTGAAGCTTTCTTT. This translates into CASFNTNTEAFF.

The V call is TRBV5-1, the J call TRBJ2-3; TRBD2 aligns across 10 bases. The CDR3 runs 14 residues. V was clipped by 5 bases and J by 4 bases; unmatched bases: 4. Germline CDR1 reads SGHRS; CDR2 reads YFSETQ. CDR3 region: CASSLSGGPDTQYF. Written as DNA, the CDR3 is TGCGCCAGCAGTCTTAGCGGGGGGCCAGATACGCAGTATTTT.

The table lists this clonotype with a few counts. The chain is built from TRBV18 and TRBJ2-5; D is uncertain. CDR1 and CDR2 (germline): KGHSH, LQKENI. The V end was cut by 0 bases, the J end by 3 bases, with 8 bases between. The CDR3 has 14 amino acids. CDR3 bases: TGTGCCAGCTCACCACCGGGGAACGAAGAGACCCAGTACTTC. Translation gives CASSPPGNEETQYF.

This chain links TRBV5-1 with TRBJ1-2; no reliable D call. V was cut by 4 bases and J by 4 bases, with 11 bases left in between. The CDR3 is made up of 13 amino acids. CDR1 and CDR2 (germline): SGHRS, YFSETQ. In DNA form, the CDR3 reads TGCGCCAGCAGCACCGGACGGCCCTATGGCTACACCTTC. It translates to CASSTGRPYGYTF.

V is TRBV19 and J is TRBJ1-4; weak D call: TRBD1 (6 bases). CDR3 length: 19 residues. V was pared by 6 bases and J by 8 bases, with 31 bases between. Germline V CDR1 and CDR2: LNHDA, SQIVND (reference sequence). CDR3 nucleotide sequence: TGTGCCAGTAGCCCCTCACGCCCGGACGGGGGGCCTCTTTGGGAAAAACTGTTTTTT. This encodes CASSPSRPDGGPLWEKLFF.